This T cell receptor beta chain was captured by sequencing in a study of T cells in Graves' hyperthyroidism and ophthalmopathy. The study enrolled patients aged 18 to 65 with newly diagnosed hyperthyroidism of under 2 months' duration. PBMCs were sourced from more than 9 ml fresh peripheral blood. Amplified regions were TCR beta CDR3 sequences from RNA transcripts. The HTBI primer set served for first-round RT-PCR of the TCR CDR3. MiXCR, run by TCRdb on the multiplex PCR reads, gives a single entry per CDR3 protein. The sample holds 650,000 to 750,000 distinct CDR3 sequences; 12% to 15% are singletons and the top ten take 10% to 13%. This clonotype was counted at least ten times. Sequenced input: blood. This sequence originates from a young woman with Graves' hyperthyroidism.

In DNA, the CDR3 is TGTGCCAGCAGCCCCGGGAAGGGCAGGTTCAATCAGCCCCAGCATTTT. Amino acid sequence: CASSPGKGRFNQPQHF. The rearrangement joins TRBV27 to TRBJ1-5; D ambiguous. From germline, CDR1 is MNHEY and CDR2 SMNVEV (reference sequence). The V end was cut by 6 bases, the J end by 3 bases, with 18 bases between. This CDR3 region has 16 residues.